This paragraph covers one T cell receptor (beta chain) sequence. This sample was included in a study of blood T cell repertoires in COVID-19. Profiled with immunoSEQ multiplex PCR; TCRdb holds only in-frame clones, not every one. The data hold around 130,000 clones, with more than 75% observed a single time. Trimming removed 9 bases from V and 3 bases from J, with 7 bases in between. The CDR3 sequence is 11 residues long. The V gene's germline CDR1 is KGHDR and CDR2 SFDVKD. The sequence derives from a woman aged 60-75 years with acute or convalescent COVID-19. The source material was peripheral blood. The chain joins TRBV24-1 to TRBJ1-2; possible D gene TRBD1, 5 bases. The CDR3 sequence: CATLGDYGYTF. DNA for the CDR3: TGTGCCACCTTAGGGGACTATGGCTACACCTTC.